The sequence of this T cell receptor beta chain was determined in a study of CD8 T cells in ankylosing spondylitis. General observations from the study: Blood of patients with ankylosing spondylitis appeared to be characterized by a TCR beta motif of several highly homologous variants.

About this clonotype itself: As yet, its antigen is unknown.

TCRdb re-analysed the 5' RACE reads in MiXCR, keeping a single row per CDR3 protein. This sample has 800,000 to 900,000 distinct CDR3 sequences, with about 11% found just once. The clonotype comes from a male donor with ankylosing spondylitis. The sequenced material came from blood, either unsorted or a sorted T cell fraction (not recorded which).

The CDR3 region is CSARMTWGTEAFF. CDR3 bases: TGCAGTGCTAGAATGACATGGGGCACTGAAGCTTTCTTT. The rearrangement uses TRBV20-1 and TRBJ1-1; D unresolved. Germline lookup yields CDR1 DFQATT and CDR2 SNEGSKA (reference sequence). Between the trimmed V and J ends, which lost 2 bases and 4 bases, there was a span of 11 bases. CDR3 length equals 13 residues.